Listed here are 22 T cell receptor beta chains from one sample, sequenced in a study of T-cell reconstitution after alpha-beta-depleted transplantation in children. Library preparation (for TCRbeta) was performed with unique molecular identifiers. From the PCR reads, TCRdb called clonotypes with MiXCR, one entry per CDR3 protein. The sample shows approximately 1,000,000 distinct CDR3 sequences, around 30% of them seen only once. Sample: PBMCs, mostly from graft donor cells, taken 360 days after TCRalphabeta/CD19-depleted stem cell transplant. These TCRs come from a boy under three years old who had a stem cell transplant for SCID, so the T cells may come from the graft donor.

V gene TRBV15 combines with J gene TRBJ1-5; D uncertain. The CDR3 has 12 amino acids. The V gene lost 0 bases and the J gene lost 4 bases, with 1 base spanning the gap. Germline assignment: CDR1 LNHNV and CDR2 YYDKDF (reference sequence). The CDR3 DNA reads TGTGCCACCAGCAGAGAAAATCAGCCCCAGCATTTT. This gives the protein CATSRENQPQHF. Based on the CDR3 plus reference TRBV15 and TRBJ1-5, the full variable domain is DAMVIQNPRYQVTQFGKPVTLSCSQTLNHNVMYWYQQKSSQAPKLLFHYYDKDFNNEADTPDNFQSRRPNTSFCFLDIRSPGLGDTAMYLCATSRENQPQHFGDGTRLSIL.

The rearrangement joins TRBV12-3 or TRBV12-4 to TRBJ1-5; no clear D. The CDR3 extends over 15 amino acids. Trimming took off 6 bases at V and 4 bases at J, with 16 bases between the two ends. CDR3 sequence: CASRYGEGRNQPQHF. In DNA form, the CDR3 reads TGTGCCAGCAGATACGGGGAGGGTCGGAATCAGCCCCAGCATTTT.

This clonotype was observed a few times. The chain couples TRBV5-6 to TRBJ2-6; D is unclear. The CDR3 covers 15 residues. With 4 bases removed from V and 1 base from J, the gap between germline ends came to 9 bases. CDR1 SGHDT and CDR2 YYEEEE come from the germline V gene. CDR3 in amino acids: CASSAPVSGANVLTF. The CDR3 DNA reads TGTGCCAGCAGCGCACCAGTGTCTGGGGCCAACGTCCTGACTTTC.

The sample holds a few counts of this clonotype. The CDR3 nucleotides read TGTGCCAGCAGCACTTACGGGGGGACCTACGGACAGTTCTTC. Its protein product is CASSTYGGTYGQFF. This chain links TRBV9 with TRBJ2-1, with TRBD2 matching over 7 bases. The CDR3 is made up of 14 amino acids. With V trimmed by 4 bases and J by 13 bases, 14 bases remained unmatched. In germline, CDR1 is SGDLS, CDR2 YYNGEE.

This chain links TRBV20-1 with TRBJ2-1; TRBD2 is a possible D gene (6 bases). The germline CDR1 and CDR2 sequences are DFQATT and SNEGSKA (reference sequence). V was shortened by 4 bases and J by 3 bases, with 10 bases between the two germline ends. The CDR3 totals 13 residues. Here the CDR3 reads CSAKRGIYNEQFF. CDR3 DNA sequence: TGCAGTGCTAAGCGCGGGATCTACAATGAGCAGTTCTTC.

This clonotype has more than one count but fewer than ten. V gene TRBV6-1 combines with J gene TRBJ2-2; D not certain. CDR3 length equals 13 residues. The V end was cut by 10 bases, the J end by 6 bases, with 15 bases between. Per the germline V gene, CDR1 is MNHNS and CDR2 is SASEGT. Here the CDR3 DNA reads TGTGCCACCCGACGAAACGTGGCCGGGGAGCTGTTTTTT. Its translation: CATRRNVAGELFF.

The rearrangement links TRBV11-2 to TRBJ2-1, with 7 positions matching TRBD2. CDR1 is SGHAT, CDR2 FQNNGV, per germline. The CDR3 runs 16 residues. The J segment lost 5 bases and the V segment lost 0 bases, leaving 7 bases of the junction unmatched. This CDR3 is CASSLDLRLADNEQFF. The CDR3 DNA reads as TGTGCCAGCAGCTTAGATTTGCGGCTAGCGGACAATGAGCAGTTCTTC.

This chain connects TRBV5-1 to TRBJ1-1; perhaps TRBD1 as D (6 bases). The CDR3 spans 15 residues. The germline V gene has CDR1 SGHRS and CDR2 YFSETQ. Trimming removed 4 bases at V and 3 bases at J, with 16 bases between. CDR3 bases: TGCGCCAGCAGCCCGAGTCCAGGGGTAGACACTGAAGCTTTCTTT. Translated: CASSPSPGVDTEAFF.

V and J are TRBV6-2 or TRBV6-3 and TRBJ2-3, with D possibly matching TRBD2 (5 bases). The CDR3 is made up of 15 amino acids. Germline values: CDR1 MNHEY, CDR2 SVGEGT. V gave up 2 bases and J gave up 3 bases, with 12 bases separating them. The CDR3 region is CASSYRDLGTDTQYF. In DNA form, the CDR3 reads TGTGCCAGCAGTTACCGGGATTTAGGGACAGATACGCAGTATTTT.

Ten or more counts support this clonotype. The CDR3 is CASSAQGRGTEAFF. The CDR3 DNA reads TGTGCCAGCAGTGCACAGGGACGGGGCACTGAAGCTTTCTTT. The gene calls are TRBV6-1 and TRBJ1-1; perhaps TRBD1 as D (6 bases). The CDR3 is 14 amino acids. Germline lookup yields CDR1 MNHNS and CDR2 SASEGT. V was shortened by 4 bases and J by 4 bases, with 13 bases between the two germline ends.

V and J are TRBV27 and TRBJ1-5; TRBD1 might be the D (5 bases). The V and J ends lost 6 bases and 2 bases respectively, with 17 bases between them. The CDR3 has 16 residues. Germline V gene data show CDR1 as MNHEY and CDR2 as SMNVEV (reference sequence). The CDR3 is CASSFQGKGGNQPQHF. The CDR3 DNA is TGTGCCAGCAGCTTTCAGGGAAAAGGGGGCAATCAGCCCCAGCATTTT.

J is TRBJ2-5 and V is TRBV6-1, with a weak D call TRBD1 (6 bases). The ends were cut back, 1 base at V and 7 bases at J, with 25 bases in the middle. CDR3 length: 18 amino acids. Germline loops: CDR1 MNHNS, CDR2 SASEGT. CDR3 in amino acids: CASSEVPRGHLNGGTQYF. The CDR3 DNA sequence: TGTGCCAGCAGTGAAGTCCCTCGGGGACACCTTAACGGCGGGACCCAGTACTTC.

The J gene is TRBJ2-3, the V gene TRBV28, with TRBD2 matching 12 bases. The CDR3 is 21 residues long. J lost 0 bases, V lost 3 bases, and 16 bases had no gene match. Germline V gene sequence: CDR1 MDHEN, CDR2 SYDVKM. The CDR3 spells CASSLFGALAGGNQSTDTQYF. CDR3 DNA: TGTGCCAGCAGTTTGTTTGGGGCCCTAGCGGGGGGGAACCAAAGCACAGATACGCAGTATTTT.

Written as DNA, the CDR3 is TGCGCCAGCAGCCAGGGACGGATAGTTCATGAGCAGTTCTTC. It encodes CASSQGRIVHEQFF. The chain carries TRBV5-1 and TRBJ2-1, with D perhaps assigned TRBD1 or TRBD2 (5 bases each). CDR3 length: 14 residues. Germline values: CDR1 SGHRS, CDR2 YFSETQ. V was cut by 4 bases and J by 8 bases, with 16 bases left in between.

The chain is built from TRBV7-3 and TRBJ2-1; D is uncertain. Trimming left V 5 bases short and J 0 bases short, with 11 bases between. Germline CDR1 reads SGHTA; CDR2 reads FQGTGA. This CDR3 comprises 15 residues. The CDR3: CASSRAQSSYNEQFF. In nucleotides, the CDR3 is TGTGCCAGCAGCAGGGCCCAAAGCTCCTACAATGAGCAGTTCTTC. Looking up the rest from reference TRBV7-3 and TRBJ2-1 gives the full variable domain: GAGVSQTPSNKVTEKGKYVELRCDPISGHTALYWYRQSLGQGPEFLIYFQGTGAADDSGLPNDRFFAVRPEGSVSTLKIQRTERGDSAVYLCASSRAQSSYNEQFFGPGTRLTVL.

The chain joins TRBV6-1 to TRBJ2-4; D is possibly TRBD2 (6 bases). The CDR3 consists of 13 residues. The germline gives CDR1 MNHNS, CDR2 SASEGT. V lost 6 bases and J 7 bases, leaving 13 bases between the germline ends. DNA of the CDR3: TGTGCCAGCAGCCGGGACTGGGGGAACATTCAGTACTTC. It codes for CASSRDWGNIQYF.

This clonotype occurred a few times. This chain uses TRBV5-1 with TRBJ1-5; weak D call: TRBD1 (5 bases). CDR3 size: 15 residues. The V end was cut by 1 base, the J end by 7 bases, with 15 bases between. In germline, CDR1 is SGHRS, CDR2 YFSETQ. This chain's CDR3 is CASSLLGASGQPQHF. CDR3 DNA: TGCGCCAGCAGCTTGTTAGGAGCGTCAGGGCAGCCCCAGCATTTT.

The chain joins TRBV29-1 to TRBJ2-5; D is perhaps TRBD1 (5 bases). Per the germline V gene, CDR1 is SQVTM and CDR2 is ANQGSEA. The CDR3 loop spans 13 amino acids. Trimming shortened V by 8 bases and J by 2 bases, and 15 bases separated the two germline ends. Here the CDR3 DNA reads TGCAGCTCCCTACAGGAAACACAAGAGACCCAGTACTTC. It translates to CSSLQETQETQYF.

The rearrangement links TRBV5-1 to TRBJ2-4, with D possibly matching TRBD1 (6 bases). V gave up 4 bases and J gave up 2 bases, with 13 bases separating them. CDR3 length: 15 residues. CDR1 is SGHRS and CDR2 is YFSETQ in the germline V gene. CDR3 amino acids: CASSVQTGTKNIQYF. In DNA, the CDR3 is TGCGCCAGCAGCGTACAAACAGGGACCAAAAACATTCAGTACTTC.

The V gene is TRBV5-1, the J gene TRBJ2-7, with D possibly called TRBD1 or TRBD2 (5 bases each). Germline loops: CDR1 SGHRS, CDR2 YFSETQ. This CDR3 region has 13 residues. V lost 6 bases to trimming and J lost 9 bases, with 19 bases between them. The CDR3 sequence is CASTPDGDARQYF. The CDR3 DNA reads TGCGCCAGCACCCCGGACGGGGACGCGAGGCAGTACTTC.

The chain combines TRBV5-1 with TRBJ2-3, with 8 positions matching TRBD1. Germline values: CDR1 SGHRS, CDR2 YFSETQ. J lost 0 bases, V lost 0 bases, and 9 bases had no gene match. This CDR3 region has 18 residues. The CDR3 bases are TGCGCCAGCAGCTTGGAACCCGGACAGGGAATAAGCACAGATACGCAGTATTTT. This codes for CASSLEPGQGISTDTQYF.

This clonotype has just a few counts. V is TRBV12-3 or TRBV12-4 and J is TRBJ1-2, with unresolved D. Trimming removed 3 bases from V and 8 bases from J, with 10 bases in between. The CDR3 totals 12 residues. Here the CDR3 reads CASSLLAGGYTF. CDR3 DNA: TGTGCCAGCAGTTTGTTAGCGGGCGGCTACACCTTC.